One sample yielded the 15 T cell receptor beta chains listed below, sequenced in a study of shared T cell receptors in the human thymus. Clones were sequenced by immunoSEQ multiplex PCR, and TCRdb holds only the in-frame ones, with some missing. This repertoire shows almost 550,000 clones, approximately 80% found once; its top ten account for 0.013%. This sample also belongs to another study, concerning human thymus T cells.

Material for sequencing was thymocytes. The receptor source for this set is a boy less than two years old with a congenital heart defect.

V gene TRBV7-6 combines with J gene TRBJ1-3; D is undetermined. Trimming removed 4 bases at V and 3 bases at J, with 13 bases between. The CDR3 length is 15 residues. Looked up from germline, CDR1 is SGHVS and CDR2 is FNYEAQ. The CDR3 coding sequence is TGTGCCAGCAGCTCCCCGCGGGGTATTGGAAACACCATATATTTT. It translates to CASSSPRGIGNTIYF. The whole variable domain, remainder taken from reference TRBV7-6 and TRBJ1-3, is GAGVSQSPRYKVTKRGQDVALRCDPISGHVSLYWYRQALGQGPEFLTYFNYEAQQDKSGLPNDRFSAERPEGSISTLTIQRTEQRDSAMYRCASSSPRGIGNTIYFGEGSWLTVV.

The V and J genes are TRBV15 and TRBJ1-2; a possible D gene is TRBD1 (6 bases). CDR1 is LNHNV, CDR2 YYDKDF, per germline (reference sequence). The V gene lost 3 bases and the J gene lost 0 bases, with 8 bases spanning the gap. The CDR3 is made up of 14 amino acids. In nucleotides, the CDR3 is TGTGCCACCAGCAGGACAGGAGCTAACTATGGCTACACCTTC. Translating gives CATSRTGANYGYTF.

In DNA, the CDR3 is TGTGCCAGTAGTATGAAGCTAGCGGGAGGAGGGGCCAAAAACATTCAGTACTTC. This codes for CASSMKLAGGGAKNIQYF. V and J are TRBV19 and TRBJ2-4; the match to TRBD2 covers 11 bases. The germline gives CDR1 LNHDA, CDR2 SQIVND (reference sequence). The CDR3 has 18 amino acids. V lost 3 bases and J lost 1; bases outside the gene matches: 8.

The chain carries TRBV7-4 and TRBJ2-7, with 7 bases fitting TRBD2. V shed 6 bases and J 4 bases; nucleotides not matched to a gene: 12. Germline-derived CDR1 and CDR2 are SGHVT and SQSDAQ. The CDR3 totals 15 residues. The CDR3 coding sequence is TGTGCCAGCAGGGCCCTAGGGGCGGGGGAGTACGAGCAGTACTTC. Encoded protein: CASRALGAGEYEQYF.

This clone came up a few times. The genes are TRBV4-3 and TRBJ2-7, with 11 positions matching TRBD2. CDR1 LGHNA and CDR2 YSLEER come from the germline V gene. After removal of 5 bases from V and 4 bases from J, the junction contained 7 bases not matched to a gene. The CDR3 runs to 15 residues. Written as DNA, the CDR3 is TGCGCCAGCAGCAAGTCTACTAGCGGGAGATACGAGCAGTACTTC. Amino acid sequence: CASSKSTSGRYEQYF.

V and J are TRBV11-3 and TRBJ1-1; D not certain. The CDR3 sequence is 14 residues long. V lost 5 bases and J lost 1, with 11 bases in between. Germline V gives CDR1 SGHNT, CDR2 YENEEA. The CDR3 DNA is TGTGCCAGCAGCCCTCCCCGGGAGAACACTGAAGCTTTCTTT. Amino acid sequence: CASSPPRENTEAFF. Complete variable domain (other parts from reference TRBV11-3 and TRBJ1-1): EAGVVQSPRYKIIEKKQPVAFWCNPISGHNTLYWYLQNLGQGPELLIRYENEEAVDDSQLPKDRFSAERLKGVDSTLKIQPAELGDSAVYLCASSPPRENTEAFFGQGTRLTVV.

DNA for the CDR3: TGTGCCAGCAGTCCAGCCGGGACAGGGGGCTACGAGCAGTACTTC. Protein: CASSPAGTGGYEQYF. The chain is built from TRBV6-4 and TRBJ2-7, with 11 bases aligning to TRBD1. This CDR3 is built from 15 residues. Germline CDR1 reads MRHNA; CDR2 reads SNTAGT. Unmatched junction bases numbered 6, after V lost 5 bases and J lost 3 bases.

This clone occurred a few times. This sequence joins TRBV4-1 and TRBJ2-7; 10 positions match TRBD2. This CDR3 has 19 amino acids. Germline V gene sequence: CDR1 MGHRA, CDR2 YSYEKL. V shed 1 base and J 2 bases; nucleotides not matched to a gene: 14. The CDR3 DNA sequence: TGCGCCAGCAGCCAAGCGGGTCTGGGATCAGCGGGAGGGCCCTACGAGCAGTACTTC. This gives the protein CASSQAGLGSAGGPYEQYF.

This clone was seen more than once but under ten times. This chain uses TRBV28 with TRBJ2-7; 10 bases fit TRBD2. The length of the CDR3 is 17 residues. Unmatched junction bases numbered 13, after V lost 6 bases and J lost 2 bases. CDR1 MDHEN and CDR2 SYDVKM come from the germline V gene. The CDR3 DNA is TGTGCCAGCAGCCCTCGGGATATTCTAGCGGGAGCCTACGAGCAGTACTTC. Its translation: CASSPRDILAGAYEQYF.

This chain connects TRBV5-1 to TRBJ2-7, with 14 bases identical to TRBD2. With 0 bases clipped from V and 3 bases from J, the junction kept 23 bases outside the gene matches. The CDR3 totals 23 residues. The germline V gene encodes CDR1 SGHRS and CDR2 YFSETQ. CDR3 in amino acids: CASSLARTGLAGDGASPGYEQYF. In DNA form, the CDR3 reads TGCGCCAGCAGCTTGGCCCGGACGGGACTAGCGGGAGATGGGGCATCCCCTGGCTACGAGCAGTACTTC.

The chain couples TRBV4-1 to TRBJ1-1; no definite D call. Germline CDR1 and CDR2: MGHRA and YSYEKL. V was cut by 4 bases and J by 9 bases, with 15 bases left in between. This CDR3 spans 13 amino acids. CDR3 coding DNA: TGCGCCAGCAGCCGTACCTTGGGAGATCAAGCTTTCTTT. Translating gives CASSRTLGDQAFF.

This clone has a handful of counts. The chain links TRBV19 to TRBJ2-2, with 9 bases matching TRBD2. Germline V lookup: CDR1 LNHDA, CDR2 SQIVND (reference sequence). The CDR3 contains 18 residues. J gave up 1 base and V 5 bases, and 11 bases lay outside the gene matches. The CDR3, as DNA: TGTGCCAGTAGTCCCGGTCTCCTAGCGGGGCTGAACACCGGGGAGCTGTTTTTT. Its translation is CASSPGLLAGLNTGELFF.

The chain is built from TRBV2 and TRBJ2-7, with D perhaps matching TRBD2 (5 bases). The V and J ends lost 7 bases and 3 bases respectively, with 16 bases between them. The CDR3 has 14 amino acids. CDR1 SNHLY and CDR2 FYNNEI come from the germline V gene. This CDR3 reads CASTREAGFYEQYF. CDR3 bases: TGTGCCAGCACTCGGGAAGCAGGCTTCTACGAGCAGTACTTC.

The chain recombines TRBV15 with TRBJ1-1; 7 positions match TRBD1. The germline CDR1 and CDR2 sequences are LNHNV and YYDKDF (reference sequence). J was trimmed by 2 bases and V by 3 bases; bases with no gene match: 12. This CDR3 comprises 17 residues. CDR3 loop: CATSSDPKQGRNTEAFF. CDR3 DNA sequence: TGTGCCACCAGCAGTGACCCCAAACAGGGGAGAAACACTGAAGCTTTCTTT.

The chain couples TRBV9 to TRBJ2-1; weak D call: TRBD2 (5 bases). The length of the CDR3 is 13 residues. V gave up 4 bases and J gave up 6 bases, with 11 bases separating them. Germline CDR1 SGDLS, CDR2 YYNGEE. The CDR3 nucleotides read TGTGCCAGCAGCCCCCCGCGGGCCAATGAGCAGTTCTTC. Its translation is CASSPPRANEQFF.